This TCR beta chain appears in the sequencing data of a study of blood T cell repertoires in COVID-19. Study-level background: Sites across the United States, Italy and Spain contributed samples from acute and convalescent COVID-19.

Produced via immunoSEQ multiplex PCR; TCRdb's table is partial and in-frame only. Of around 43,000 clones in the sample, 60% to 80% were seen once. After removal of 7 bases from V and 3 bases from J, the junction contained 18 bases not matched to a gene. The CDR3 is 18 amino acids. Germline V lookup: CDR1 SGHAT, CDR2 FQNNGV. This TCR came from a man in his 70s with acute or convalescent COVID-19. The sequenced sample consisted of peripheral blood. The chain links TRBV11-2 to TRBJ1-2; the match to TRBD1 covers 9 bases. For the CDR3, the DNA is TGTGCCAGCATTCGGTCGGGACAGGGTCTCATAAGCTACTATGGCTACACCTTC. Translated: CASIRSGQGLISYYGYTF.